The entry that follows covers one T cell receptor beta chain sequence. TCRdb fed the 5' RACE reads into MiXCR, producing one record per CDR3 protein. The table records roughly 44,000 distinct CDR3 sequences, about 29% of them present only once. This TCR was sampled from a female donor with breast cancer. Sequenced sample: memory CD4+ T cells sorted from a lymph node. Subset described: memory CD4+ T cells, CD4+CD45RO+CD25-.

The CDR3 here is CAVGLAGFSGANVLTF. DNA of the CDR3: TGTGCCGTCGGGCTAGCGGGGTTCTCTGGGGCCAACGTCCTGACTTTC. The chain links TRBV10-3 to TRBJ2-6; 9 bases fit TRBD2. V dropped 11 bases and J dropped 0; count of bases not matched to a gene: 8. CDR3 length: 16 residues. CDR1 ENHRY and CDR2 SYGVKD come from the germline V gene.